A selection of T cell receptor beta chains follows, all from one sample in a study of blood T cells in healthy people across ages. TCRdb redid the calling of the 5' RACE reads with MiXCR, one entry per CDR3 protein. The table has hundreds of thousands of distinct CDR3 sequences, 55% to 75% seen once; the top ten hold about 20%. The sample taken for sequencing was blood. Receptors were obtained from a man aged 25-45 years in good health. The CDR3 runs from the conserved cysteine through the conserved F or W. The order of the fields is V gene, clone size, J gene, D gene, CDR3 DNA, CDR3 protein. A D gene is named only where the DNA matches it firmly. A clone size is listed for some rows: how often the clone was seen (once, few, many), or a class if it is expanded.

TRBV20-1	-	TRBJ1-6	-	TGCAGTGCTGGAACCGGGGCCAGGAGTTCCCTCCACTTT	CSAGTGARSSLHF
TRBV3-1	few	TRBJ2-7	TRBD1	TGTGCCAGCAGCCCCGGGACAGGAAACGCCTACGAGCAGTACTTC	CASSPGTGNAYEQYF
TRBV5-1	-	TRBJ2-7	TRBD2	TGCGCCAGCAGACCCGACGGGACTACCTACGAGCAGTACTTC	CASRPDGTTYEQYF
TRBV15	few	TRBJ2-7	-	TGTGCCACCAGCAGAGACGGCAGAAAGAACTACGAGCAGTACTTC	CATSRDGRKNYEQYF
TRBV7-9	few	TRBJ2-5	TRBD2	TGTGCCAGCAGCCCCCGGGCGGGGGAAGAGACCCAGTACTTC	CASSPRAGEETQYF
TRBV3-1	few	TRBJ2-7	-	TGTGCCAGCAGCGACAACCTAGGCCCCTACGAGCAGTACTTC	CASSDNLGPYEQYF
TRBV20-1	-	TRBJ1-2	TRBD1	TGCAGTGCCTCACAGGGGCCCTATGGCTACACCTTC	CSASQGPYGYTF
TRBV10-3	-	TRBJ2-1	-	TGTGCCATCAGTGAGCAATGGGAGCAGTTCTTC	CAISEQWEQFF
TRBV6-2/TRBV6-3	-	TRBJ2-7	TRBD2	TGTGCCAGCAGAGCCTCGGGACTAGGGTACGAGCAGTACTTC	CASRASGLGYEQYF
TRBV20-1	-	TRBJ1-1	TRBD1	TGCAGTGCTAGAGATCGAGTTGGGACAGGGTCCCCTGAAGCTTTCTTT	CSARDRVGTGSPEAFF
TRBV3-1	few	TRBJ2-7	TRBD2	TGTGCCAGCAGCCAGCGACTAGCGGGAGGTTACGAGCAGTACTTC	CASSQRLAGGYEQYF
TRBV20-1	-	TRBJ1-4	-	TGCAGTGTACAGAGCGAAGTTAATGAAAAACTGTTTTTT	CSVQSEVNEKLFF
TRBV6-1	-	TRBJ2-4	-	TGTGCCAGCGAGATAGCCAAAAACACTCAGTACTTC	CASEIAKNTQYF
TRBV6-5	-	TRBJ1-6	TRBD1	TGTGCCAGCAGTTACTCGACAGGGAGCAATTCACCCCTCCACTTT	CASSYSTGSNSPLHF
TRBV29-1	-	TRBJ1-2	-	TGCAGCGTCCGGGATGGTTATGGCTACACCTTC	CSVRDGYGYTF
TRBV20-1	few	TRBJ2-7	-	TGCAGTGCTTTACCCGGGACGGAAACCTACGAGCAGTACTTC	CSALPGTETYEQYF
TRBV20-1	-	TRBJ2-3	TRBD2	TGCGGTGCTGGCGGGAGAACAGATACGCAGTATTTT	CGAGGRTDTQYF
TRBV11-2	-	TRBJ1-5	-	TGTGCCAGCAGCTTAGATCATGTAGGGGATCAGCCCCAGCATTTT	CASSLDHVGDQPQHF
TRBV11-3	-	TRBJ2-5	TRBD2	TGTGCCAGCAGCTTATCGGGGCTAGCGGGGGGGACGCTTAAAGAGACCCAGTACTTC	CASSLSGLAGGTLKETQYF
TRBV6-1	few	TRBJ2-1	-	TGTGCCAGCACCATACAGGGAGGCAATGAGCAGTTCTTC	CASTIQGGNEQFF
TRBV5-6	-	TRBJ2-7	TRBD2	TGTGCCAGCAGCAGGAGGCTAGCGGGACCCTACGAGCAGTACTTC	CASSRRLAGPYEQYF
TRBV10-3	few	TRBJ1-1	-	TGTGCCATCAGGGGGGTGAACACTGAAGCTTTCTTT	CAIRGVNTEAFF
TRBV7-2	once	TRBJ2-1	-	TGTGCCAGCAGCTTAGGTAGGACCATCCATGAGCAGTTCTTC	CASSLGRTIHEQFF
TRBV6-6	-	TRBJ2-7	-	TGTGCCAGCAGTTACGTAGGGAACGAGCAGTACTTC	CASSYVGNEQYF
TRBV7-9	-	TRBJ2-7	-	TGTGCCAGCAGCGACCCAACCTACGAGCAGTACTTC	CASSDPTYEQYF
TRBV7-2	-	TRBJ1-2	-	TGTGCCAGCAGCTCGAGGGGCTTATATCGGGGCTACACCTTC	CASSSRGLYRGYTF
TRBV6-2/TRBV6-3	few	TRBJ2-7	-	TGTGCCAGCAGACCATACTCCGGGACGTGGGAGCAGTACTTC	CASRPYSGTWEQYF
TRBV7-2	few	TRBJ2-1	TRBD2	TGTGCCAGCAGCTTGGCGCGCCAGCGTAGCGGGAGGGACTACAATGAGCAGTTCTTC	CASSLARQRSGRDYNEQFF
TRBV5-1	-	TRBJ2-5	-	TGCGCCAGTGCAGCCCAGGTTGGGGAGACCCAGTACTTC	CASAAQVGETQYF
TRBV9	few	TRBJ2-3	TRBD2	TGTGCCAGCTCTTTCAGCGGGGCCACAGATACGCAGTATTTT	CASSFSGATDTQYF
TRBV20-1	-	TRBJ1-1	-	TGCAGTGCGCAGGGGTCCACTGAAGCTTTCTTT	CSAQGSTEAFF
TRBV4-1	many	TRBJ1-2	-	TGCGCCAGCAGCCAAGTCCGGACACGGGATGGCTACACCTTC	CASSQVRTRDGYTF
TRBV20-1	-	TRBJ2-1	TRBD2	TGCAGTGCTACGACTAGCGGGAGATCCAATGAGCAGTTCTTC	CSATTSGRSNEQFF
TRBV20-1	-	TRBJ2-7	-	TGCAGTGCTGGAGGGGACGGGTCCTACGAGCAGTACTTC	CSAGGDGSYEQYF
TRBV5-1	few	TRBJ2-5	-	TGCGCCAGCAGCCGAGGACAGATATCAGTGGAGACCCAGTACTTC	CASSRGQISVETQYF
TRBV9	many	TRBJ1-2	TRBD1	TGTGCCAGCAGCCCACTCACAGGGGGCCCCTATGGCTACACCTTC	CASSPLTGGPYGYTF
TRBV6-5	-	TRBJ2-2	-	TGTGCCAGCAGTAGACGAACAGAAGGTACCGGGGAGCTGTTTTTT	CASSRRTEGTGELFF
TRBV7-9	-	TRBJ1-2	-	TGTGCCAGCAGCTCTATCCCTACTAGCAACTATGGCTACACCTTC	CASSSIPTSNYGYTF
TRBV20-1	once	TRBJ2-1	TRBD2	TGCAGTGCTGACGGACTAGCGGGGGGTACCTACAATGAGCAGTTCTTC	CSADGLAGGTYNEQFF
TRBV2	-	TRBJ2-7	TRBD1	TGTGCCAGCCGATCAGAGACAGGGGCCTACGAGCAGTACTTC	CASRSETGAYEQYF
TRBV7-6	-	TRBJ2-1	TRBD2	TGTGCCAGCAGCATCACTAGCGGGAGGGTTTCCTCCTACAATGAGCAGTTCTTC	CASSITSGRVSSYNEQFF
TRBV15	-	TRBJ2-2	-	TGTGCCACCAGCAGAGAGGTAGAGCCCCTGATCGGGGAGCTGTTTTTT	CATSREVEPLIGELFF
TRBV6-1	-	TRBJ2-7	TRBD2	TGTGCCAGCAGCCTTAGCGGGCGGTACAATGAGCAGTACTTC	CASSLSGRYNEQYF
TRBV7-9	-	TRBJ2-2	-	TGTGCCAGCAGCTTTCCAGGGGCCGGGGAGCTGTTTTTT	CASSFPGAGELFF
TRBV10-3	few	TRBJ2-3	-	TGTGCCATCAGTGTTGCGGCACAGCACACAGATACGCAGTATTTT	CAISVAAQHTDTQYF
TRBV9	few	TRBJ1-2	-	TGTGCCAGCAGCACCCACCTCCGGGGGAGGAATGGCTACACCTTC	CASSTHLRGRNGYTF